The 26 T cell receptor beta chains below were found in one sample sequenced in a study of CD8 T cells in Susac syndrome. An input of roughly 0.45 to 1 ug of RNA was subjected to reverse transcription using random hexamers. MiXCR, run by TCRdb on the immunoSEQ multiplex PCR reads, gives a single entry per CDR3 protein. The data show roughly 200,000 distinct CDR3 sequences, around 93% seen once. Sequenced input: CD4+ T cells from PBMCs. These receptors all stem from a human donor in good health.

The chain is built from TRBV5-4 and TRBJ2-1, with D perhaps TRBD1 (6 bases). V lost 4 bases to trimming and J lost 4 bases, with 18 bases between them. Germline V CDR1 and CDR2: SGHNT, YYREEE (reference sequence). The CDR3 loop spans 16 amino acids. This CDR3 reads CASSIPGDKGYNEQFF. CDR3 coding DNA: TGTGCCAGCAGCATACCAGGGGATAAGGGGTACAATGAGCAGTTCTTC.

V and J are TRBV3-1 and TRBJ1-2, with a weak D call TRBD1 (5 bases). Trimming removed 8 bases at V and 4 bases at J, with 14 bases between. The V gene's germline CDR1 is LGHDT and CDR2 YNNKEL (reference sequence). The CDR3 length is 13 residues. In nucleotides, the CDR3 is TGTGCCAGCGGACATTTCGGTTCCTATGGCTACACCTTC. This sequence encodes CASGHFGSYGYTF.

V gene TRBV28 combines with J gene TRBJ1-2; D perhaps matches TRBD1 (6 bases). The CDR3 totals 13 residues. Trimming took 3 bases from V and 5 from J, leaving 10 bases between them. Germline CDR1 MDHEN, CDR2 SYDVKM. The CDR3 nucleotides are TGTGCCAGCAGTTTGGGGACACGGTATGGCTACACCTTC. Its translation is CASSLGTRYGYTF.

The CDR3 nucleotides read TGTGCCAGCAGCTTAGCGCTGGGACAGGGGCAAACAACTAATGAAAAACTGTTTTTT. Translation gives CASSLALGQGQTTNEKLFF. The chain recombines TRBV7-2 with TRBJ1-4; TRBD1 agrees at 10 bases. The CDR3 spans 19 residues. Germline loops: CDR1 SGHTA, CDR2 FQGNSA. The V and J ends lost 0 bases and 0 bases, in that order; junction bases with no gene match: 7.

The gene calls are TRBV29-1 and TRBJ2-5; a weak D match, TRBD1 (6 bases). Trimming stripped 7 bases from V and 2 bases from J, with 11 bases between. The CDR3 runs 12 residues. Germline V CDR1 and CDR2: SQVTM, ANQGSEA. The CDR3 here is CSGRRGQETQYF. In nucleotides, the CDR3 is TGCAGCGGTCGCAGGGGTCAAGAGACCCAGTACTTC. The full variable domain, rest sourced from reference TRBV29-1 and TRBJ2-5, is SAVISQKPSRDICQRGTSLTIQCQVDSQVTMMFWYRQQPGQSLTLIATANQGSEATYESGFVIDKFPISRPNLTFSTLTVSNMSPEDSSIYLCSGRRGQETQYFGPGTRLLVL.

V is TRBV20-1 and J is TRBJ2-5, with D possibly being TRBD2 (5 bases). The V gene's germline CDR1 is DFQATT and CDR2 SNEGSKA (reference sequence). The CDR3 totals 13 residues. Trimming cost V 3 bases and J 1 base, with 9 bases left between them. CDR3: CSASRGSQETQYF. The DNA of the CDR3 is TGCAGTGCTAGCAGAGGGTCCCAAGAGACCCAGTACTTC.

The chain couples TRBV5-1 to TRBJ1-1; maybe TRBD1 (5 bases). The ends were cut back, 2 bases at V and 0 bases at J, with 14 bases in the middle. The CDR3 spans 16 residues. Germline assignment: CDR1 SGHRS and CDR2 YFSETQ. The CDR3 sequence is CASSFGHGGLNTEAFF. CDR3 nucleotide sequence: TGCGCCAGCAGCTTCGGGCACGGGGGTTTGAACACTGAAGCTTTCTTT.

The chain links TRBV6-2 or TRBV6-3 to TRBJ1-5; tentatively, D is TRBD1 (6 bases). Per the germline V gene, CDR1 is MNHEY and CDR2 is SVGEGT. V dropped 7 bases and J dropped 2 bases, with 18 bases sitting between them. The CDR3 is 16 residues long. The CDR3: CASTSNQGHGNQPQHF. The CDR3 DNA is TGTGCCAGCACGAGTAATCAGGGACACGGCAATCAGCCCCAGCATTTT.

This chain joins TRBV5-5 and TRBJ2-7; D remains ambiguous. CDR1 is SGHKS and CDR2 is YYEKEE in the germline V gene (reference sequence). The V end lost 6 bases, the J end lost 0 bases, and 16 bases lay between the germline ends. The CDR3 consists of 15 residues. CDR3 coding DNA: TGTGCCAGCACCCGTGAATGGTCAGACTCCTACGAGCAGTACTTC. It specifies CASTREWSDSYEQYF.

J is TRBJ2-7 and V is TRBV28; 7 bases agree with TRBD1. Per germline, CDR1 MDHEN and CDR2 SYDVKM. J lost 2 bases, V lost 6 bases, and 7 bases had no gene match. CDR3 length equals 14 residues. The DNA for the CDR3 is TGTGCCAGCAGCCCGCCTGACAGGGCCTACGAGCAGTACGTC. It is translated as CASSPPDRAYEQYV.

The chain uses TRBV20-1 and TRBJ2-3; D gene uncertain. Germline V gene data show CDR1 as DFQATT and CDR2 as SNEGSKA (reference sequence). This CDR3 comprises 15 residues. CDR3 protein: CMLPGPLLSTDTQYF. The CDR3, as DNA: TGCATGCTACCCGGGCCCCTCCTTAGCACAGATACGCAGTATTTT.

V gene TRBV5-4 combines with J gene TRBJ2-4, with TRBD2 matching 9 bases. The length of the CDR3 is 17 residues. Germline V lookup: CDR1 SGHNT, CDR2 YYREEE (reference sequence). Unmatched junction bases numbered 5, after V lost 0 bases and J lost 1 base. The CDR3 bases are TGTGCCAGCAGCTTGGCGGGACTAGCTGACGCCAAAAACATTCAGTACTTC. It codes for CASSLAGLADAKNIQYF.

Comments on this clonotype: At one end, the junction sequence differs from germline, possibly due to a read error. The rearrangement joins TRBV7-3 to TRBJ2-5; D call uncertain. The CDR3 consists of 11 residues. Germline assignment: CDR1 SGHTA and CDR2 FQGTGA. Here the CDR3 reads CACSPPETQYF. The CDR3 DNA reads as TGTGCCTGCAGCCCCCCGGAGACCCAGTACTTC.

The V and J genes are TRBV7-2 and TRBJ1-5; a weak D match, TRBD1 (5 bases). The CDR3 has 15 amino acids. Between the trimmed V and J ends, which lost 5 bases and 7 bases, there was a span of 18 bases. The germline gives CDR1 SGHTA, CDR2 FQGNSA. In nucleotides, the CDR3 is TGTGCCAGCAGCGCGACGGTTTTGCGGGGGCAGCCCCAGCATTTT. As protein: CASSATVLRGQPQHF.

The chain links TRBV5-1 to TRBJ1-1; D unresolved. V lost 4 bases and J lost 3, with 19 bases in between. Germline V gene data show CDR1 as SGHRS and CDR2 as YFSETQ. This CDR3 comprises 16 residues. The CDR3 DNA sequence: TGCGCCAGCAGCGTACACATTCGAGGGCTGGACACTGAAGCTTTCTTT. It specifies CASSVHIRGLDTEAFF.

There are a few counts of this clonotype. The genes are TRBV4-1 and TRBJ2-7; D is unclear. V was shortened by 6 bases and J by 2 bases, with 8 bases between the two germline ends. The CDR3 totals 12 residues. Germline V CDR1 and CDR2: MGHRA, YSYEKL. CDR3 sequence: CASRAGPYEQYF. The CDR3 nucleotides are TGCGCCAGCAGAGCCGGGCCCTACGAGCAGTACTTC.

This clonotype has only one observation. This chain joins TRBV6-2 or TRBV6-3 and TRBJ1-2; 7 nucleotides align to TRBD1. Germline V gene data show CDR1 as MNHEY and CDR2 as SVGEGT. There are 14 residues in the CDR3. V shed 8 bases, J shed 2 bases, and the junction held 8 bases outside the gene matches. The CDR3 is CASARDRINYGYTF. CDR3 nucleotide sequence: TGTGCCAGCGCCCGGGACAGAATAAACTATGGCTACACCTTC.

V gene TRBV28 combines with J gene TRBJ1-2; TRBD1 aligns across 8 bases. The trim removed 4 bases at V and 3 bases at J, leaving 16 bases unmatched. The CDR3 has 18 amino acids. Germline V gene lookup returns CDR1 MDHEN and CDR2 SYDVKM. CDR3 region: CASSSRRAGGRFHYGYTF. CDR3 bases: TGTGCCAGCAGTTCCCGGCGGGCAGGGGGCAGGTTCCACTATGGCTACACCTTC.

This clonotype showed up just once. The chain is built from TRBV2 and TRBJ1-5, with 9 bases lining up with TRBD1. This CDR3 comprises 15 residues. Trimming at V came to 2 bases and at J to 6 bases, leaving 5 bases not matched to a gene. Germline lookup yields CDR1 SNHLY and CDR2 FYNNEI. CDR3 region: CASSENRGLSQPQHF. CDR3 DNA: TGTGCCAGCAGTGAAAACAGGGGGCTCAGTCAGCCCCAGCATTTT.

The rearrangement links TRBV7-9 to TRBJ1-2; tentative D call: TRBD1 (6 bases). The CDR3 runs 15 residues. Trimming cost V 0 bases and J 13 bases, with 21 bases left between them. Germline CDR1 is SEHNR and CDR2 is FQNEAQ (reference sequence). The CDR3: CASSLALMDSKSTTF. The CDR3 coding sequence is TGTGCCAGCAGCTTAGCGCTTATGGACAGCAAATCTACCACCTTC.

This rearrangement joins TRBV27 to TRBJ2-6, with 9 bases fitting TRBD1. The CDR3 spans 17 residues. The V gene end was trimmed by 6 bases and the J gene end by 2 bases; junction bases not matched to a gene: 8. CDR1 and CDR2 from the germline V gene are MNHEY and SMNVEV (reference sequence). CDR3 residues: CASRGQGIFAGANVLTF. The CDR3 bases are TGTGCCAGCAGGGGACAGGGAATTTTTGCTGGGGCCAACGTCCTGACTTTC. Combining the CDR3 with reference TRBV27 and TRBJ2-6 gives the whole variable domain EAQVTQNPRYLITVTGKKLTVTCSQNMNHEYMSWYRQDPGLGLRQIYYSMNVEVTDKGDVPEGYKVSRKEKRNFPLILESPSPNQTSLYFCASRGQGIFAGANVLTFGAGSRLTVL.

This sequence joins TRBV4-2 and TRBJ2-1; 9 bases map to TRBD1. The V and J ends lost 4 bases and 7 bases, in that order; junction bases with no gene match: 11. CDR1 LGHNA and CDR2 YNFKEQ come from the germline V gene. This CDR3 has 16 residues. The CDR3 sequence is CASSPLPGQGQNEQFF. CDR3 DNA: TGTGCCAGCAGCCCTTTGCCGGGACAGGGCCAAAATGAGCAGTTCTTC.

This chain joins TRBV7-2 and TRBJ2-3; TRBD2 aligns across 9 bases. Germline V gene lookup returns CDR1 SGHTA and CDR2 FQGNSA. This CDR3 has 18 residues. V lost 1 base to trimming and J lost 6 bases; unmatched junction nucleotides: 14. Written as DNA, the CDR3 is TGTGCCAGCAGCTTAGTTGCCATGGCGGGGGGGCCATCCGATACGCAGTATTTT. Translated: CASSLVAMAGGPSDTQYF.

DNA for the CDR3: TGTGCCATCAGGGGAGGGCAGACAAGCGATGAAAAACTGTTTTTT. Translation gives CAIRGGQTSDEKLFF. V is TRBV10-3 and J is TRBJ1-4, with D unclear. Germline CDR1 is ENHRY and CDR2 is SYGVKD. Trimming pared 6 bases from V and 6 bases from J, leaving 17 bases between. This CDR3 region has 15 residues.

The CDR3 nucleotides read TGTGCCAGCAGCCCCCGTGGGACAGGAGCCCAAGAGACCCAGTACTTC. This translates into CASSPRGTGAQETQYF. This chain connects TRBV9 to TRBJ2-5; 8 bases are a match to TRBD1. Germline values: CDR1 SGDLS, CDR2 YYNGEE. The CDR3 length is 16 residues. The junction had 9 bases not matched to a gene; V was cut back by 4 bases and J by 1 base. Combining the CDR3 with reference TRBV9 and TRBJ2-5 gives the whole variable domain DSGVTQTPKHLITATGQRVTLRCSPRSGDLSVYWYQQSLDQGLQFLIQYYNGEERAKGNILERFSAQQFPDLHSELNLSSLELGDSALYFCASSPRGTGAQETQYFGPGTRLLVL.

The J gene is TRBJ2-2, the V gene TRBV11-2, with D perhaps being TRBD1 or TRBD2 (5 bases each). Per germline, CDR1 SGHAT and CDR2 FQNNGV. The CDR3 runs to 14 residues. Trimming took 5 bases from V and 5 from J, leaving 12 bases between them. The CDR3 DNA reads TGTGCCAGCAGCAGGGACGGTTCAACCGGGGAGCTGTTTTTT. Protein: CASSRDGSTGELFF.